The rows below give T cell receptor beta chains drawn from one sample of a study of T-cell reconstitution after alpha-beta-depleted transplantation in children. TCRdb recomputed calls from the PCR reads with MiXCR, one row per CDR3 protein. The sample lists 450,000 to 600,000 distinct CDR3 sequences; 10% to 15% were seen once. The sample in question was PBMCs, mostly from graft donor cells, obtained 360 days after TCRalphabeta/CD19-depleted stem cell transplant. These TCRs come from a male patient between 5 and 17 years old who had a stem cell transplant for acute myeloid leukemia, so the T cells may come from the graft donor. Each CDR3 is given without its conserved first and last residue.

V gene: TRBV12-3/TRBV12-4; J gene: TRBJ2-1; CDR3 protein: ASSLGHGTSGINDYNEQF
V gene: TRBV9; J gene: TRBJ1-5; CDR3 protein: ASSVAGESQPQH
V gene: TRBV12-3/TRBV12-4; J gene: TRBJ1-1; CDR3 protein: ASSPPNRTEAF
V gene: TRBV5-6; J gene: TRBJ2-1; CDR3 protein: ASSQYRTYNEQF
V gene: TRBV7-3; J gene: TRBJ2-1; CDR3 protein: ASSLIPSGGNEQF
V gene: TRBV27; J gene: TRBJ1-6; CDR3 protein: ASSLGPAANSPLH
V gene: TRBV29-1; J gene: TRBJ2-7; CDR3 protein: SAWQGSEQY
V gene: TRBV14; J gene: TRBJ2-1; CDR3 protein: ASSPRGRRLDNEQF
V gene: TRBV29-1; J gene: TRBJ2-1; CDR3 protein: SVDPLVLISGSADEQF
V gene: TRBV7-3; J gene: TRBJ2-1; CDR3 protein: ASSQQGALGLNEQF